The 29 T cell receptor beta chains below were found in one sample sequenced in a study of vaccination effects on CD4 cells after COVID-19. Their antigens are not known. CD4+ T cell isolation took place after approximately 11 days of culture. Either the mRNA-1273 or the BNT162b2 vaccine was given to participants as two doses. TCRdb's table, derived via immunoSEQ multiplex PCR, lists solely in-frame clones and lacks some. The sample contains 40,000 or so clones, more than 65% of which appear only once. The specimen comprised CD4+ T cells from PBMCs cultured without peptide, sampled after COVID-19 vaccination. Receptors were obtained from a human donor who received a COVID-19 vaccine.

The chain has TRBV7-9 and TRBJ2-1; D gene ambiguous. The CDR3 length is 12 residues. Deletions cut 3 bases from V and 16 bases from J, with 16 bases between. The V gene's germline CDR1 is SEHNR and CDR2 FQNEAQ (reference sequence). The CDR3 DNA reads TGTGCCAGCAGCTTTTCATCAGTCCAAGCTTTCTTC. As protein: CASSFSSVQAFF.

This clone has more than one count but fewer than ten. J is TRBJ2-1 and V is TRBV5-4; no firm D call. CDR3 length: 14 residues. Trimming removed 0 bases at V and 1 base at J, with 5 bases between. CDR1 is SGHNT and CDR2 is YYREEE in the germline V gene (reference sequence). CDR3 amino acids: CASSLGFSYNEQFF. The CDR3, as DNA: TGTGCCAGCAGCTTGGGCTTTTCCTACAATGAGCAGTTCTTC. Full variable domain (outside the CDR3, taken from reference TRBV5-4 and TRBJ2-1): ETGVTQSPTHLIKTRGQQVTLRCSSQSGHNTVSWYQQALGQGPQFIFQYYREEENGRGNFPPRFSGLQFPNYSSELNVNALELDDSALYLCASSLGFSYNEQFFGPGTRLTVL.

The sample holds a few counts of this clone. CDR3 coding DNA: TGTGCCAGCAGCCCGGACAGGGGGCTCCTGGGCGCTGAAGCTTTCTTT. This gives the protein CASSPDRGLLGAEAFF. The rearrangement joins TRBV7-8 to TRBJ1-1; the match to TRBD1 covers 11 bases. V lost 5 bases and J lost 6; bases outside the gene matches: 11. Germline V lookup: CDR1 SGHVS, CDR2 FQNEAQ. This CDR3 spans 16 amino acids.

The gene calls are TRBV6-5 and TRBJ1-4; TRBD1 is a possible D gene (5 bases). Per the germline V gene, CDR1 is MNHEY and CDR2 is SVGAGI. The CDR3 totals 13 residues. The ends were cut back, 11 bases at V and 8 bases at J, with 18 bases in the middle. CDR3 in DNA: TGTGCCGGGAGTTGGGGGGTCGGGGAAAAACTGTTTTTT. Translating it yields CAGSWGVGEKLFF.

The chain combines TRBV5-4 with TRBJ2-5; TRBD1 matches 8 bases. CDR1 SGHNT and CDR2 YYREEE come from the germline V gene (reference sequence). The CDR3 covers 15 residues. V lost 3 bases to trimming and J lost 4 bases; unmatched junction nucleotides: 8. CDR3 sequence: CASSSRTGPGETQYF. The DNA of the CDR3 is TGTGCCAGCAGCTCCAGGACAGGGCCGGGAGAGACCCAGTACTTC.

The rearrangement uses TRBV7-9 and TRBJ1-2, with 8 bases identical to TRBD1. The V segment lost 1 base and the J segment 8 bases; nucleotides outside the gene matches: 9. Per germline, CDR1 SEHNR and CDR2 FQNEAQ (reference sequence). The CDR3 is 15 residues long. CDR3 nucleotides: TGTGCCAGCAGCTTAGATGGACAGGGCTACGGCGGCTACACCTTC. Protein product: CASSLDGQGYGGYTF.

This chain's CDR3 is CASELGHEQFF. The CDR3 DNA reads as TGTGCCAGCGAACTAGGCCATGAGCAGTTCTTC. The genes are TRBV2 and TRBJ2-1; tentatively, D is TRBD2 (5 bases). Germline assignment: CDR1 SNHLY and CDR2 FYNNEI. CDR3 length equals 11 residues. V lost 8 bases and J 8 bases, leaving 10 bases between the germline ends.

This clone was detected once. This sequence joins TRBV10-3 and TRBJ1-2, with 7 bases aligning to TRBD1. The CDR3 runs to 16 residues. The trim removed 0 bases at V and 4 bases at J, leaving 8 bases unmatched. Germline CDR1 ENHRY, CDR2 SYGVKD. Here the CDR3 reads CAISESTPGGGYGYTF. As DNA, the CDR3 is TGTGCCATCAGTGAGTCGACTCCAGGGGGAGGCTATGGCTACACCTTC.

The V gene is TRBV3-1 (or the pseudogene TRBV3-2), the J gene TRBJ1-6; D gene uncertain. Trimming removed 1 base from V and 8 bases from J, with 6 bases in between. Germline V gene lookup returns CDR1 LGHDT and CDR2 YNNKEL (reference sequence). CDR3 length: 13 amino acids. The CDR3 is CASSQVQDSPLHF. The CDR3 DNA is TGTGCCAGCAGCCAAGTGCAGGATTCACCCCTCCACTTT.

The chain carries TRBV25-1 and TRBJ1-3, with D hard to call. CDR1 and CDR2 (germline): MGHDK, SYGVNS. V was pared by 0 bases and J by 6 bases, with 3 bases between. The length of the CDR3 is 12 residues. This CDR3 reads CASSEYLNTIYF. In nucleotides, the CDR3 is TGTGCCAGCAGTGAATATTTAAACACCATATATTTT.

The V gene is TRBV7-2, the J gene TRBJ2-5, with D uncertain. V was pared by 5 bases and J by 5 bases, with 12 bases between. The CDR3 is made up of 13 amino acids. CDR1 and CDR2 from the germline V gene are SGHTA and FQGNSA. This chain's CDR3 is CASSPRTAETQYF. The CDR3 nucleotides read TGTGCCAGCAGCCCTCGGACCGCCGAGACCCAGTACTTC.

This rearrangement joins TRBV5-1 to TRBJ2-7, with D possibly matching TRBD2 (5 bases). Trimming cost V 3 bases and J 0 bases, with 22 bases left between them. Germline V CDR1 and CDR2: SGHRS, YFSETQ. The CDR3 is 18 residues long. CDR3 protein: CASSSSFVTVGSSYEQYF. The CDR3 DNA sequence: TGCGCCAGCAGCTCCTCTTTCGTAACGGTAGGGAGCTCCTACGAGCAGTACTTC.

The chain couples TRBV12-3 or TRBV12-4 to TRBJ1-1; D gene ambiguous. V was trimmed by 5 bases and J by 7 bases, leaving 14 bases between them. The CDR3 loop spans 13 amino acids. The CDR3: CASSPQAGLEAFF. In nucleotides, the CDR3 is TGTGCCAGCAGTCCCCAGGCCGGGCTTGAAGCTTTCTTT.

The chain links TRBV3-1 (or the pseudogene TRBV3-2) to TRBJ2-2, with D perhaps TRBD1 or TRBD2 (5 bases each). Trimming removed 3 bases at V and 7 bases at J, with 6 bases between. This CDR3 comprises 12 residues. Germline-derived CDR1 and CDR2 are LGHDT and YNNKEL (reference sequence). The CDR3 bases are TGTGCCAGCAGCCATGGGGGCGGGGAGCTGTTTTTT. Translation: CASSHGGGELFF.

This clone turned up a few times. The rearrangement uses TRBV6-5 and TRBJ1-1; 8 nucleotides agree with TRBD1. Germline CDR1 reads MNHEY; CDR2 reads SVGAGI. The CDR3 is made up of 13 amino acids. V gave up 2 bases and J gave up 6 bases; unmatched junction bases: 2. The CDR3 is CASSYAQGAEAFF. The CDR3 nucleotides read TGTGCCAGCAGTTACGCACAGGGGGCTGAAGCTTTCTTT.

The chain combines TRBV7-8 with TRBJ1-4; 9 bases fit TRBD1. CDR1 is SGHVS, CDR2 FQNEAQ, per germline. With 5 bases clipped from V and 6 bases from J, the junction kept 4 bases outside the gene matches. This CDR3 has 14 amino acids. CDR3 sequence (DNA): TGTGCCAGCAGCCCCGGGACAGGGTATGAAAAACTGTTTTTT. Translated, it gives CASSPGTGYEKLFF.

The chain is built from TRBV13 and TRBJ1-2, with 9 bases identical to TRBD1. V lost 5 bases and J lost 5; bases outside the gene matches: 12. The CDR3 covers 16 residues. Germline V gives CDR1 PRHDT, CDR2 FYEKMQ (reference sequence). CDR3 loop: CASSPWDRATGYGYTF. The DNA for the CDR3 is TGTGCCAGCAGCCCCTGGGACAGGGCAACTGGTTATGGCTACACCTTC.

As DNA, the CDR3 is TGTGCCAGCAGTTCTAATGCTGGCTCGAGCCATCGTAGCAATCAGCCCCAGCATTTT. Translated, it gives CASSSNAGSSHRSNQPQHF. V usage is TRBV28 and J usage is TRBJ1-5; D remains unclear. The germline CDR1 and CDR2 sequences are MDHEN and SYDVKM. Trimming took 4 bases from V and 0 from J, leaving 22 bases between them. This CDR3 contains 19 residues.

This chain links TRBV12-3 or TRBV12-4 with TRBJ2-5; 9 bases are a match to TRBD1. The V gene end was trimmed by 5 bases and the J gene end by 3 bases; junction bases not matched to a gene: 1. The CDR3 is made up of 13 amino acids. CDR3: CASSRQGEETQYF. For the CDR3, the DNA is TGTGCCAGCAGTAGACAGGGGGAAGAGACCCAGTACTTC.

The J gene is TRBJ2-6, the V gene TRBV19; D not certain. The CDR3 sequence is 15 residues long. Trimming pared 5 bases from V and 4 bases from J, leaving 12 bases between. Germline V gene data show CDR1 as LNHDA and CDR2 as SQIVND (reference sequence). CDR3 DNA: TGTGCCAGTAGTGCGGTCTTAGCAGGGGCCAACGTCCTGACTTTC. Protein sequence: CASSAVLAGANVLTF.

The rearrangement joins TRBV11-2 to TRBJ1-1; 12 positions agree with TRBD1. The CDR3 totals 16 residues. The V and J ends lost 2 bases and 3 bases, in that order; junction bases with no gene match: 4. Germline lookup yields CDR1 SGHAT and CDR2 FQNNGV. In nucleotides, the CDR3 is TGTGCCAGCAGCTTATTGGGACAGGGGGCTTACACTGAAGCTTTCTTT. Its translation: CASSLLGQGAYTEAFF.

This chain links TRBV6-5 with TRBJ2-5, with unresolved D. The germline V gene has CDR1 MNHEY and CDR2 SVGAGI. This CDR3 is built from 13 residues. V gave up 2 bases and J gave up 3 bases, with 7 bases separating them. CDR3 sequence reads: CASSYNLKETQYF. The DNA for the CDR3 is TGTGCCAGCAGTTACAATCTAAAAGAGACCCAGTACTTC.

This clone has a single count. V gene TRBV5-1 combines with J gene TRBJ2-3; D is unclear. Trimming removed 3 bases at V and 6 bases at J, with 14 bases between. Per the germline V gene, CDR1 is SGHRS and CDR2 is YFSETQ. The CDR3 is 14 amino acids. DNA for the CDR3: TGCGCCAGCAGCTCGGGTGTGGGCCCGGATACGCAGTATTTT. Its translation: CASSSGVGPDTQYF.

The V call is TRBV4-1, the J call TRBJ2-7, with D possibly being TRBD1 or TRBD2 (5 bases each). Germline CDR1 reads MGHRA; CDR2 reads YSYEKL. V dropped 0 bases and J dropped 5 bases, with 8 bases sitting between them. The CDR3 is 13 amino acids. CDR3 sequence reads: CASSQEGTNEQYF. The DNA of the CDR3 is TGCGCCAGCAGCCAAGAGGGGACCAACGAGCAGTACTTC.

The DNA of the CDR3 is TGTGCCAGCAGCTTAACGCCGGGGGCCTACGAGCAGTACTTC. Amino acids: CASSLTPGAYEQYF. The gene calls are TRBV7-9 and TRBJ2-7; D perhaps matches TRBD2 (6 bases). Trimming took off 2 bases at V and 2 bases at J, with 10 bases between the two ends. Germline-derived CDR1 and CDR2 are SEHNR and FQNEAQ (reference sequence). The CDR3 covers 14 residues.

The chain carries TRBV19 and TRBJ2-1; no clear D gene. The CDR3 consists of 14 residues. Trimming stripped 7 bases from V and 4 bases from J, with 14 bases between. Germline CDR1 reads LNHDA; CDR2 reads SQIVND (reference sequence). CDR3 nucleotides: TGTGCCAGTAAGGACGCCGGCTATTACAATGAGCAGTTCTTC. Amino acids: CASKDAGYYNEQFF.

In its sample, this clone was seen a few times. V is TRBV5-5 and J is TRBJ1-1; 11 nucleotides agree with TRBD1. The germline V gene has CDR1 SGHKS and CDR2 YYEKEE (reference sequence). The length of the CDR3 is 14 residues. After removal of 3 bases from V and 7 bases from J, the junction contained 5 bases not matched to a gene. This CDR3 is CASSWGTGGLEAFF. DNA of the CDR3: TGTGCCAGCAGCTGGGGGACAGGGGGGCTTGAAGCTTTCTTT.

This rearrangement joins TRBV6-5 to TRBJ2-2; D call uncertain. The CDR3 extends over 12 amino acids. The V gene lost 6 bases and the J gene lost 6 bases, with 8 bases spanning the gap. Germline V gene lookup returns CDR1 MNHEY and CDR2 SVGAGI. The CDR3 coding sequence is TGTGCCAGCAGCCTCTTCGCCGGGGAGCTGTTTTTT. It encodes CASSLFAGELFF.

This chain links TRBV7-8 with TRBJ2-2, with 8 nucleotides matching TRBD1. CDR3 length: 15 amino acids. Germline CDR1 and CDR2: SGHVS and FQNEAQ. V lost 2 bases and J lost 4; bases outside the gene matches: 3. CDR3 amino acids: CASSLSQGATGELFF. CDR3 bases: TGTGCCAGCAGCTTAAGCCAGGGGGCCACCGGGGAGCTGTTTTTT.